Described below is a single TCR beta chain sequence and its context. Germline V gene lookup returns CDR1 DFQATT and CDR2 SNEGSKA (reference sequence). CDR3 size: 15 residues. V was trimmed by 0 bases and J by 4 bases, leaving 15 bases between them. For TCRbeta, the library was prepared with unique molecular identifiers. MiXCR, run by TCRdb on the PCR reads, gives a single entry per CDR3 protein. The sample holds roughly 100,000 distinct CDR3 sequences, 8% to 9% seen once. These data are taken from a study of T-cell reconstitution after alpha-beta-depleted transplantation in children. This chain uses TRBV20-1 with TRBJ1-2, with a tentative D call TRBD1 (5 bases). The sequencing here drew on PBMCs from the stem cell graft donor, taken from the stem cell graft. This TCR came from a human donor who donated a stem cell graft to a child with congenital amegakaryocytic thrombocytopenia. CDR3 in amino acids: CSARDPRQTSYGYTF. Here the CDR3 DNA reads TGCAGTGCTAGAGACCCCCGACAGACGAGCTATGGCTACACCTTC.